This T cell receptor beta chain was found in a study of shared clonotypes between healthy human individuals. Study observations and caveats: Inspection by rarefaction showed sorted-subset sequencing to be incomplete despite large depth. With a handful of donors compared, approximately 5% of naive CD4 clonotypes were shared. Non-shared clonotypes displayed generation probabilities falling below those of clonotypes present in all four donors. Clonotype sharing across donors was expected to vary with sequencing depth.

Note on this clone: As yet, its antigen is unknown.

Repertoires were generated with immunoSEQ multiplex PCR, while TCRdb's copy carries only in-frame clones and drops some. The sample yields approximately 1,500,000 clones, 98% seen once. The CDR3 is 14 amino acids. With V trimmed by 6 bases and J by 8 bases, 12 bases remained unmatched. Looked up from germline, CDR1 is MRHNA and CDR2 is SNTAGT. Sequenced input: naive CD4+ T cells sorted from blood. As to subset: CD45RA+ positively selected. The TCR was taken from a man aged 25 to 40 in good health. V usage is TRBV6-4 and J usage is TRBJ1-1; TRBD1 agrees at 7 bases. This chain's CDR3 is CASRLQGWVHEAFF. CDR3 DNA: TGTGCCAGCAGGCTACAGGGGTGGGTCCACGAAGCTTTCTTT.